This T cell receptor beta chain emerged from a study of beta chain features in type 1 diabetes. Notes on the study in general: The study notes PCR might favor shorter templates equally in patients and controls. The VDJ junctions of type 1 diabetes patients carried fewer insertions and more deletions. High-TCR-expressing cells could be over-represented by cDNA sequencing.

The sample holds a few counts of this clone. The antigen remains unidentified. As every portion of the isolated RNA was reverse transcribed, the sequencing read expressed TCRB transcripts. The assay was immunoSEQ multiplex PCR, and TCRdb's table has in-frame clones only and misses some. Of about 930,000 clones listed, roughly a sixth are singletons. The ends were cut back, 0 bases at V and 1 base at J, with 10 bases in the middle. Germline V gene data show CDR1 as SGHTA and CDR2 as FQGNSA. The CDR3 length is 16 residues. The sample comprised naive CD4+ T cells from blood. The J gene is TRBJ2-4, the V gene TRBV7-2; D call uncertain. This TCR was sampled from a woman aged 18-35 years in good health. In DNA, the CDR3 is TGTGCCAGCAGCTTAGCGAGCGCACAGGCCAAAAACATTCAGTACTTC. Translation gives CASSLASAQAKNIQYF. Together with reference TRBV7-2 and TRBJ2-4, the CDR3 gives the full variable domain: GAGVSQSPSNKVTEKGKDVELRCDPISGHTALYWYRQSLGQGLEFLIYFQGNSAPDKSGLPSDRFSAERTGGSVSTLTIQRTQQEDSAVYLCASSLASAQAKNIQYFGAGTRLSVL.